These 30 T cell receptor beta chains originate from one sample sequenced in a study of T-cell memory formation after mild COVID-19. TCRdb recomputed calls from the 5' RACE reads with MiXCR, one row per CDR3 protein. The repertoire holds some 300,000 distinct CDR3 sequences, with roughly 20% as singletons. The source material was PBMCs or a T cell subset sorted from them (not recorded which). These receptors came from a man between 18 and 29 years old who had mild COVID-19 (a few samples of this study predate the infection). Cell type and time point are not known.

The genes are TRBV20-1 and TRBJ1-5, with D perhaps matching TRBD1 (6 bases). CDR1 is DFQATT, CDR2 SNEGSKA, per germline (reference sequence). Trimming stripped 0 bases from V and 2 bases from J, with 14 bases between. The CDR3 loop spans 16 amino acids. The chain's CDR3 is CSARDQGRGGNQPQHF. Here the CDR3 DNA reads TGCAGTGCTAGAGATCAAGGCAGGGGCGGCAATCAGCCCCAGCATTTT.

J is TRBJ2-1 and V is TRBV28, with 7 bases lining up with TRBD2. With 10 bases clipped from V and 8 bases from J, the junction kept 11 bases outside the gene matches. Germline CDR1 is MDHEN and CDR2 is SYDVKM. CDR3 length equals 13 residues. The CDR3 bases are TGTGCCACCGGGGGGAAACCTGCGGATGAGCAGTTCTTC. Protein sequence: CATGGKPADEQFF. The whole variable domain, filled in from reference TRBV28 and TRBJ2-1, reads DVKVTQSSRYLVKRTGEKVFLECVQDMDHENMFWYRQDPGLGLRLIYFSYDVKMKEKGDIPEGYSVSREKKERFSLILESASTNQTSMYLCATGGKPADEQFFGPGTRLTVL.

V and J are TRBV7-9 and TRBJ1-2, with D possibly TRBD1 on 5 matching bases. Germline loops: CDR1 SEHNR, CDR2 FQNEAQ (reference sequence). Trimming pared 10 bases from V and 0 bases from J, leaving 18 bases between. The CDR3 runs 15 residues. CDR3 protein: CATQLWGGANYGYTF. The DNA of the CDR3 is TGTGCCACCCAGCTGTGGGGGGGAGCTAACTATGGCTACACCTTC.

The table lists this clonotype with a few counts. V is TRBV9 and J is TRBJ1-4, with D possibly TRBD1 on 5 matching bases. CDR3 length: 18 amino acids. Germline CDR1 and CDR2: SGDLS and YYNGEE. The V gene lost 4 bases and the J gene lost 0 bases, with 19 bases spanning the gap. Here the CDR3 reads CASSLNPGGFATNEKLFF. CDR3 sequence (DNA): TGTGCCAGCAGCCTGAACCCGGGGGGATTTGCAACTAATGAAAAACTGTTTTTT.

CDR3 bases: TGCGCCAGCAGCTTGGGCGTGGGGACAGCCGATGAAAAACTGTTTTTT. Protein: CASSLGVGTADEKLFF. V usage is TRBV5-1 and J usage is TRBJ1-4; 7 bases are shared with TRBD1. V shed 0 bases and J 6 bases; nucleotides not matched to a gene: 8. The CDR3 totals 16 residues. Germline V gives CDR1 SGHRS, CDR2 YFSETQ.

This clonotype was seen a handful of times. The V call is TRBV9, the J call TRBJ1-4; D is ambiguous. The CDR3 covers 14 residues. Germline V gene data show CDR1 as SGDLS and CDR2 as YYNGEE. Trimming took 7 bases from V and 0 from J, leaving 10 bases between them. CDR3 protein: CASELLATNEKLFF. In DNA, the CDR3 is TGTGCCAGCGAGCTTTTGGCAACTAATGAAAAACTGTTTTTT. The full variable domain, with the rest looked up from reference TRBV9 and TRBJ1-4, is DSGVTQTPKHLITATGQRVTLRCSPRSGDLSVYWYQQSLDQGLQFLIQYYNGEERAKGNILERFSAQQFPDLHSELNLSSLELGDSALYFCASELLATNEKLFFGSGTQLSVL.

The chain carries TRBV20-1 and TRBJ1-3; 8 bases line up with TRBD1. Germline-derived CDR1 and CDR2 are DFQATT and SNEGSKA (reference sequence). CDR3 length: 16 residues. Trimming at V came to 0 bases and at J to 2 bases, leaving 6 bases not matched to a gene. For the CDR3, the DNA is TGCAGTGCTAGAGACCCCCGGACAGGGACTGGAAACACCATATATTTT. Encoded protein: CSARDPRTGTGNTIYF.

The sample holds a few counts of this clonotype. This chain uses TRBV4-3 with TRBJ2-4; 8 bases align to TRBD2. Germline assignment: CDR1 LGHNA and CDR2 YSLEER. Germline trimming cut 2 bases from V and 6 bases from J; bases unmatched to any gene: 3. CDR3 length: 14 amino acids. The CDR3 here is CASSQWSGGNIQYF. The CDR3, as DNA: TGCGCCAGCAGCCAATGGAGCGGGGGAAACATTCAGTACTTC.

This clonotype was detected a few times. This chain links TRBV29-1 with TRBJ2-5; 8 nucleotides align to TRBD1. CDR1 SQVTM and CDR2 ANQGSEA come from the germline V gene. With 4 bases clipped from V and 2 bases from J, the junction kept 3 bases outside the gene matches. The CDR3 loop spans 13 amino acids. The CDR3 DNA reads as TGCAGCGTTGGGGACAGGAATCAAGAGACCCAGTACTTC. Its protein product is CSVGDRNQETQYF.

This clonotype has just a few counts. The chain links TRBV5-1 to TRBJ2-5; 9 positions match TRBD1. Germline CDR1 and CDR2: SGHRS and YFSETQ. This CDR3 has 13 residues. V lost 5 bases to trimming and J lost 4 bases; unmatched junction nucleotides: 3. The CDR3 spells CASRDRGGETQYF. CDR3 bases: TGCGCCAGCAGGGACAGGGGAGGAGAGACCCAGTACTTC.

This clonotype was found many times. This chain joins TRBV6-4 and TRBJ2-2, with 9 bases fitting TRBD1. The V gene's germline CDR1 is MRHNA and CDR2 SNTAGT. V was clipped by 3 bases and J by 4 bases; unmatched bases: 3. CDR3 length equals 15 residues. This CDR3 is CASSEETGGTGELFF. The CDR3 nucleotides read TGTGCCAGCAGTGAGGAGACAGGGGGCACCGGGGAGCTGTTTTTT.

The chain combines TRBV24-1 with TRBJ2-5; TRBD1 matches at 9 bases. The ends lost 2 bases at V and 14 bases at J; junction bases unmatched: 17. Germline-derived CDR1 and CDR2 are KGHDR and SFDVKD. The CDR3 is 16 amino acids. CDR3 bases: TGTGCCACCAGTGATTCGCCGGGACAGGGTCTTCCCATTGTCTACTTC. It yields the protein CATSDSPGQGLPIVYF.

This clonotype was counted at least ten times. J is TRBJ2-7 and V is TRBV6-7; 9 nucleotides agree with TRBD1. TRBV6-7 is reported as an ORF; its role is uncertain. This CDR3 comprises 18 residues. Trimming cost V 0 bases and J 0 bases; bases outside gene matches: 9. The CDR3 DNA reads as TGTGCCAGCAGTTACTCGATCCGGGACAGGGTTAGCTCCTACGAGCAGTACTTC. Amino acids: CASSYSIRDRVSSYEQYF.

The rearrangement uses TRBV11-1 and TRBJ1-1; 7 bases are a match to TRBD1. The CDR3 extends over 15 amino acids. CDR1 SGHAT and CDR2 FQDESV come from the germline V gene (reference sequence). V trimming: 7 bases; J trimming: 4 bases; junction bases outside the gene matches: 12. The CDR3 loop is CASTRQGVGITEAFF. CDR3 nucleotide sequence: TGTGCCAGCACCAGGCAGGGGGTGGGGATCACTGAAGCTTTCTTT.

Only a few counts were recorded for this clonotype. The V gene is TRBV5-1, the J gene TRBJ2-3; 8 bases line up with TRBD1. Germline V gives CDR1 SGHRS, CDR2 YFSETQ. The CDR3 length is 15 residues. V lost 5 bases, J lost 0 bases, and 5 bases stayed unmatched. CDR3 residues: CASRGDRISTDTQYF. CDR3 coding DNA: TGCGCCAGCAGGGGGGACAGGATTAGCACAGATACGCAGTATTTT.

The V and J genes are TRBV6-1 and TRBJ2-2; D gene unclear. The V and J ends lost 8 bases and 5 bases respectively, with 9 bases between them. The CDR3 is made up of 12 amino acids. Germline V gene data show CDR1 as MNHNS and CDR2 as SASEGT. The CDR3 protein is CASRPRTGELFF. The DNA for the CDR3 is TGTGCCAGCCGTCCGCGAACCGGGGAGCTGTTTTTT.

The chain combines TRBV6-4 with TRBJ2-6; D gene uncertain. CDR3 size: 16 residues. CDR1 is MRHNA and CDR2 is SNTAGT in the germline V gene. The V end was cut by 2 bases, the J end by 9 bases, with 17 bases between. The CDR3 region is CASSDVTAFEVNVLTF. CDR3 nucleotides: TGTGCCAGCAGTGACGTAACAGCCTTTGAGGTCAACGTCCTGACTTTC.

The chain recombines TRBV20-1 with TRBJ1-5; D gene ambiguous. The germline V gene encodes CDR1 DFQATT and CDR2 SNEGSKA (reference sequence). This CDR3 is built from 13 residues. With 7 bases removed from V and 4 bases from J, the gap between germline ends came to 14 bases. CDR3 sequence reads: CSVRLGLNQPQHF. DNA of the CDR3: TGCAGTGTACGGTTAGGTTTGAATCAGCCCCAGCATTTT.

CDR3 sequence: CASTTVGRRSLDTEAFF. The DNA for the CDR3 is TGTGCCAGCACCACCGTGGGACGTCGCTCGCTCGACACTGAAGCTTTCTTT. V is TRBV28 and J is TRBJ1-1; possibly TRBD1 for D (5 bases). The CDR3 is 17 amino acids. The germline V and J ends were trimmed by 7 bases and 3 bases, with 24 bases remaining between them. Germline CDR1 is MDHEN and CDR2 is SYDVKM. Based on the CDR3 plus reference TRBV28 and TRBJ1-1, the full variable domain is DVKVTQSSRYLVKRTGEKVFLECVQDMDHENMFWYRQDPGLGLRLIYFSYDVKMKEKGDIPEGYSVSREKKERFSLILESASTNQTSMYLCASTTVGRRSLDTEAFFGQGTRLTVV.

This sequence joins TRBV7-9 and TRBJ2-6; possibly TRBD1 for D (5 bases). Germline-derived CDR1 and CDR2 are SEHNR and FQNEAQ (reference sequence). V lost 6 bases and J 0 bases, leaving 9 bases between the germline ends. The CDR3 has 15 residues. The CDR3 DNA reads TGTGCCAGCAGGCTCAGGGACTCTGGGGCCAACGTCCTGACTTTC. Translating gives CASRLRDSGANVLTF.

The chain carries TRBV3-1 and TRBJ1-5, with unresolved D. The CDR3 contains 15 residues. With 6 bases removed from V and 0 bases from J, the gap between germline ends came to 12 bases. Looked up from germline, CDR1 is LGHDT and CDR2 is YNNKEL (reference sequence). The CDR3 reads CASSPAGNSNQPQHF. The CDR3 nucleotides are TGTGCCAGCAGTCCGGCGGGAAATAGCAATCAGCCCCAGCATTTT.

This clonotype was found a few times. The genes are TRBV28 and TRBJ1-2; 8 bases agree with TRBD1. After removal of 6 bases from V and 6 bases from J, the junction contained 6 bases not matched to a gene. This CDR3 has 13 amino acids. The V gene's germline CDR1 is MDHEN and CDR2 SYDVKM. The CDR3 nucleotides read TGTGCCAGCAGACGGACAGGGAGTGATGGCTACACCTTC. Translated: CASRRTGSDGYTF.

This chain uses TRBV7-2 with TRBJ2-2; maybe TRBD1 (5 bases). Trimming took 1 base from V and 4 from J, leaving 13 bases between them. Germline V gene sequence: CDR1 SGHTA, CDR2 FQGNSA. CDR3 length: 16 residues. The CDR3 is CASSLGQPGLTGELFF. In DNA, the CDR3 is TGTGCCAGCAGCTTAGGTCAGCCAGGGCTCACCGGGGAGCTGTTTTTT.

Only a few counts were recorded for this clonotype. The CDR3 nucleotides read TGTGCCAGCAGTTTTAGCGCTGGGGGCTCTGGCTACACCTTC. The encoded protein is CASSFSAGGSGYTF. The chain links TRBV12-3 or TRBV12-4 to TRBJ1-2; D possibly corresponds to TRBD1 (6 bases). V was cut by 3 bases and J by 7 bases, with 15 bases left in between. The CDR3 has 14 amino acids.

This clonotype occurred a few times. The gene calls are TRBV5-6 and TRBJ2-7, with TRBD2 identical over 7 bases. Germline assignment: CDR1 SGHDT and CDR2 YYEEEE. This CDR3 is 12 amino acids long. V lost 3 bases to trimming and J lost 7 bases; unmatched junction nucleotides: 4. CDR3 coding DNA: TGTGCCAGCAGCTGGGGGGAGGGGGAGCAGTACGTC. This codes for CASSWGEGEQYV.

In nucleotides, the CDR3 is TGCAGTGCTAGAGTGGTGGTTGGACAGGGATATTCACCCCTCCACTTT. As protein: CSARVVVGQGYSPLHF. This chain connects TRBV20-1 to TRBJ1-6; 8 nucleotides align to TRBD1. This CDR3 comprises 16 residues. CDR1 is DFQATT, CDR2 SNEGSKA, per germline (reference sequence). V lost 1 base and J lost 8; bases outside the gene matches: 10.

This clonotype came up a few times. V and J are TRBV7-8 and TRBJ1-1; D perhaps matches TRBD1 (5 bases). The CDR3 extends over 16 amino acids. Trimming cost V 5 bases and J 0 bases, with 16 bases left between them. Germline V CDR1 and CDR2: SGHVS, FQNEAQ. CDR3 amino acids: CASSNRDRRLNTEAFF. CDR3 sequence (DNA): TGTGCCAGCAGCAACCGGGACCGGCGGCTGAACACTGAAGCTTTCTTT.

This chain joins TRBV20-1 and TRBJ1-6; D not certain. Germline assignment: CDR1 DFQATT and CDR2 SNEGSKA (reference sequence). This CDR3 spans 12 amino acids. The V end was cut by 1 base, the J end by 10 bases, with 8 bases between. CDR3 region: CSARASGSPLHF. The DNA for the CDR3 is TGCAGTGCTAGAGCGAGCGGATCACCCCTCCACTTT.

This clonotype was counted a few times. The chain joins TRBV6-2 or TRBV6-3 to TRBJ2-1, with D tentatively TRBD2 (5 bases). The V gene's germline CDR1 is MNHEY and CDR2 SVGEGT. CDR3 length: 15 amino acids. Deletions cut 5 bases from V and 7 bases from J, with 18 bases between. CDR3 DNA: TGTGCCAGCAGTAAGGATAGCGAGCTGGGGAATGAGCAGTTCTTC. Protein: CASSKDSELGNEQFF.

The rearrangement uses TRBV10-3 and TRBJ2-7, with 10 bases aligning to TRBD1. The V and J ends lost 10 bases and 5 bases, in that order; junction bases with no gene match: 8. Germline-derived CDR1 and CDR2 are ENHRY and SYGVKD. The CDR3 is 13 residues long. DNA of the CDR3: TGTGCCACCCGGGGACAGGGGAACAACGAGCAGTACGTC. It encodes CATRGQGNNEQYV.